One and the same sample provided the 4 T cell receptor beta chains below, sequenced in a study of CD8 T cells in Susac syndrome. Random hexamers primed reverse transcription of 0.5 to 1 ug RNA. TCRdb passed the immunoSEQ multiplex PCR reads through MiXCR, listing each CDR3 protein once. The sample shows around 200,000 distinct CDR3 sequences, approximately 95% of them seen only once. The sequencing sample was made of CD4+ T cells from PBMCs. The receptors here all came from a human donor with multiple sclerosis.

In DNA form, the CDR3 reads TGCGCCAGCAGTCAATCGACAGGGGTGGTGTGCAATCAGCCCCAGCATTTT. This codes for CASSQSTGVVCNQPQHF. The chain couples TRBV23-1 to TRBJ1-5; 8 bases match TRBD1. TRBV23-1 is sorted into the ORF group, with uncertain function. J gave up 2 bases and V 0 bases, and 6 bases lay outside the gene matches. CDR3 size: 17 residues.

The chain is built from TRBV30 and TRBJ1-2, with TRBD1 as a possible D gene (5 bases). Trimming removed 8 bases from V and 12 bases from J, with 22 bases in between. The germline CDR1 and CDR2 sequences are GTSNPN and SVGIG (reference sequence). CDR3 size: 12 residues. CDR3 bases: TGTGCCAACCGACACGCCCGAGGGGCTAACACCTTC. Its translation is CANRHARGANTF.

This clonotype was seen a single time. The chain combines TRBV7-9 with TRBJ1-2; 7 positions match TRBD1. Germline values: CDR1 SEHNR, CDR2 FQNEAQ (reference sequence). V gave up 3 bases and J gave up 7 bases; unmatched junction bases: 8. The CDR3 is 14 amino acids. Here the CDR3 reads CASSLNGQAFGYTF. The DNA for the CDR3 is TGTGCCAGCAGCTTGAATGGACAGGCTTTTGGCTACACCTTC.

The rearrangement links TRBV30 to TRBJ2-2; a possible D gene is TRBD2 (7 bases). There are 13 residues in the CDR3. CDR1 is GTSNPN and CDR2 is SVGIG in the germline V gene (reference sequence). V was shortened by 5 bases and J by 9 bases, with 16 bases between the two germline ends. The CDR3 DNA reads TGTGCCTGGGGGAGGGGGTACGACCGGGAGCTGTTTTTT. Its translation: CAWGRGYDRELFF.